Below are 17 T cell receptor beta chains sequenced from a single sample in a study of blood T cell repertoires in COVID-19. Only in-frame clones appear in the TCRdb table, and some are missing; sequencing was by immunoSEQ multiplex PCR. The data contain tens of thousands of clones, 85% to 95% of them seen just once; the ten biggest clones take up less than 2%. Sequencing used peripheral blood. Receptors were obtained from a man aged 55 to 70 with acute or convalescent COVID-19.

In nucleotides, the CDR3 is TGTGCCAGCAGTTACGTCGGAGGGGATATGGGTATCGATACGCAGTATTTT. Its translation: CASSYVGGDMGIDTQYF. The chain couples TRBV6-2 or TRBV6-3 to TRBJ2-3; tentatively, D is TRBD2 (6 bases). CDR3 length: 17 residues. Per the germline V gene, CDR1 is MNHEY and CDR2 is SVGEGT. V was trimmed by 2 bases and J by 6 bases, leaving 21 bases between them.

The chain recombines TRBV5-1 with TRBJ2-2; D not certain. The CDR3 contains 15 residues. Germline V gives CDR1 SGHRS, CDR2 YFSETQ. V shed 2 bases and J shed 7 bases, with 15 bases lying between them. In DNA form, the CDR3 reads TGCGCCAGCAGCTTTTCGATTAGCCGTCACGGGGAGCTGTTTTTT. Translating gives CASSFSISRHGELFF.

CDR3 coding DNA: TGTGCCAGCAGCCCCCTTGGCGGAAGCTCTGGAAACACCATATATTTT. Protein: CASSPLGGSSGNTIYF. The chain couples TRBV11-2 to TRBJ1-3; unclear D gene. Germline V gives CDR1 SGHAT, CDR2 FQNNGV. V was clipped by 5 bases and J by 0 bases, with 14 bases between them. The CDR3 covers 16 residues.

V and J are TRBV6-2 or TRBV6-3 and TRBJ2-7; D perhaps matches TRBD1 (5 bases). This CDR3 is built from 15 residues. Germline lookup yields CDR1 MNHEY and CDR2 SVGEGT. V lost 5 bases and J 2 bases, leaving 16 bases between the germline ends. The CDR3: CASSSGAGQTYEQYF. The CDR3 coding sequence is TGTGCCAGCAGTAGTGGGGCAGGGCAAACCTACGAGCAGTACTTC.

The rearrangement uses TRBV14 and TRBJ2-5; D is uncertain. V lost 0 bases and J lost 2, with 10 bases in between. From germline, CDR1 is SGHDN and CDR2 FVKESK. CDR3 length equals 15 residues. The CDR3 DNA reads TGTGCCAGCAGCCAAGAATCTGGCGGTCAAGAGACCCAGTACTTC. It translates to CASSQESGGQETQYF. Combining the CDR3 with reference TRBV14 and TRBJ2-5 gives the whole variable domain EAGVTQFPSHSVIEKGQTVTLRCDPISGHDNLYWYRRVMGKEIKFLLHFVKESKQDESGMPNNRFLAERTGGTYSTLKVQPAELEDSGVYFCASSQESGGQETQYFGPGTRLLVL.

The chain employs TRBV6-5 and TRBJ1-6; 8 bases are shared with TRBD1. This CDR3 is built from 14 residues. Trimming removed 6 bases from V and 8 bases from J; junction bases left unmatched: 6. Germline V gene sequence: CDR1 MNHEY, CDR2 SVGAGI. This CDR3 reads CASSLDRGDSPLHF. CDR3 coding DNA: TGTGCCAGCAGCCTCGACAGGGGAGATTCACCCCTCCACTTT.

V and J are TRBV28 and TRBJ1-2; D is perhaps TRBD1 (6 bases). The CDR3 totals 12 residues. CDR1 MDHEN and CDR2 SYDVKM come from the germline V gene. V dropped 5 bases and J dropped 8 bases, with 12 bases sitting between them. This CDR3 is CASSPGGAGYTF. The CDR3 nucleotides read TGTGCCAGCAGTCCCGGGGGGGCCGGCTACACCTTC.

This chain uses TRBV6-5 with TRBJ2-1; D gene unclear. There are 14 residues in the CDR3. V was pared by 4 bases and J by 6 bases, with 13 bases between. Germline V CDR1 and CDR2: MNHEY, SVGAGI. The CDR3 here is CASSSPVGFNEQFF. The CDR3 coding sequence is TGTGCCAGCAGTTCCCCGGTCGGGTTCAATGAGCAGTTCTTC.

In nucleotides, the CDR3 is TGTGCCAGTAGTATTCAGTTCATGAACACTGAAGCTTTCTTT. Protein product: CASSIQFMNTEAFF. The chain employs TRBV19 and TRBJ1-1; D gene uncertain. The CDR3 totals 14 residues. Germline CDR1 is LNHDA and CDR2 is SQIVND (reference sequence). V was pared by 3 bases and J by 0 bases, with 8 bases between.

The V call is TRBV24-1, the J call TRBJ2-7; possible D gene TRBD1, 6 bases. V lost 9 bases, J lost 3 bases, and 20 bases lay in between. This CDR3 region has 15 residues. From germline, CDR1 is KGHDR and CDR2 SFDVKD. CDR3 bases: TGTGCCACCTTTCCGGGACAAGGACTGAACTACGAGCAGTACTTC. This sequence encodes CATFPGQGLNYEQYF.

This chain uses TRBV10-3 with TRBJ1-1, with a weak D call TRBD1 (5 bases). This CDR3 has 11 residues. V gave up 6 bases and J gave up 5 bases, with 7 bases separating them. CDR1 and CDR2 (germline): ENHRY, SYGVKD. CDR3 loop: CAIRGETEAFF. The CDR3 region has the DNA TGTGCCATCAGAGGGGAAACTGAAGCTTTCTTT.

The chain links TRBV11-3 to TRBJ2-7; 11 bases are shared with TRBD2. Germline V CDR1 and CDR2: SGHNT, YENEEA. Trimming took 5 bases from V and 7 from J; bases not matched to a gene: 22. The CDR3 is 19 residues long. In DNA, the CDR3 is TGTGCCAGCAGCGGAAAGGGACAGCATCAGACTAGCGGGATAGGTGAGCAGTACTTC. Its translation is CASSGKGQHQTSGIGEQYF.

The V and J genes are TRBV7-8 and TRBJ2-3; 8 positions agree with TRBD2. Germline assignment: CDR1 SGHVS and CDR2 FQNEAQ. The CDR3 contains 20 residues. After removal of 1 base from V and 2 bases from J, the junction contained 17 bases not matched to a gene. CDR3 in amino acids: CASSLGQAGVVTLITDTQYF. CDR3 nucleotide sequence: TGTGCCAGCAGCTTAGGACAAGCGGGAGTTGTTACCTTAATCACAGATACGCAGTATTTT.

This clone was found once. The chain employs TRBV27 and TRBJ2-2, with unresolved D. This CDR3 contains 14 residues. Per germline, CDR1 MNHEY and CDR2 SMNVEV (reference sequence). V gave up 7 bases and J gave up 2 bases, with 11 bases separating them. The CDR3 loop reads CASTKTVNTGELFF. The CDR3 nucleotides are TGTGCCAGCACTAAGACTGTTAACACCGGGGAGCTGTTTTTT.

This chain connects TRBV20-1 to TRBJ2-5; D might be TRBD2 (5 bases). Deletions cut 5 bases from V and 5 bases from J, with 9 bases between. This CDR3 region has 11 residues. Germline V gene lookup returns CDR1 DFQATT and CDR2 SNEGSKA (reference sequence). CDR3 bases: TGCAGTGCTGGTCCGGGGGAGACCCAGTACTTC. Protein sequence: CSAGPGETQYF.

The chain has TRBV9 and TRBJ2-1, with 9 bases matching TRBD2. CDR1 SGDLS and CDR2 YYNGEE come from the germline V gene. The length of the CDR3 is 16 residues. The junction had 5 bases not matched to a gene; V was cut back by 0 bases and J by 4 bases. As DNA, the CDR3 is TGTGCCAGCAGCGTAGACGGCGGGAGGGCTTACAATGAGCAGTTCTTC. Amino acids: CASSVDGGRAYNEQFF.

About this clone itself: Mismatch with germline at one junction end may stem from a read error. The CDR3 DNA reads TGTGCTAGCAGCTTATGGGGGTGGCTAGCGGGGGCCTACTCCTACAATGAGCAGTTCTTC. This translates into CASSLWGWLAGAYSYNEQFF. The V and J genes are TRBV7-7 and TRBJ2-1, with TRBD2 matching 10 bases. This CDR3 has 20 amino acids. Looked up from germline, CDR1 is SSHAT and CDR2 is FNYEAQ (reference sequence).